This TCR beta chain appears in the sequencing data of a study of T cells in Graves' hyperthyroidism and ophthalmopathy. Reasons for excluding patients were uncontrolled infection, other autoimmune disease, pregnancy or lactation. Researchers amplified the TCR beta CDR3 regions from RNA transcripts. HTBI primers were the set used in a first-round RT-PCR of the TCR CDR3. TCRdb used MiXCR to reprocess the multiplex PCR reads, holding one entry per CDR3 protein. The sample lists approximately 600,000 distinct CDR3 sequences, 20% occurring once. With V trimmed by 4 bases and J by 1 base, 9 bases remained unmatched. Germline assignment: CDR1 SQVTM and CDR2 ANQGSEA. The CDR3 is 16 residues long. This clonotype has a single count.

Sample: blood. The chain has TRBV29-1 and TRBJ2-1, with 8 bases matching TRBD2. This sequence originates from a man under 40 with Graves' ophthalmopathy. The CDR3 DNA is TGCAGCGTTGGGGGGTATCCGGGAGGGTCCTACAATGAGCAGTTCTTC. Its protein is CSVGGYPGGSYNEQFF.